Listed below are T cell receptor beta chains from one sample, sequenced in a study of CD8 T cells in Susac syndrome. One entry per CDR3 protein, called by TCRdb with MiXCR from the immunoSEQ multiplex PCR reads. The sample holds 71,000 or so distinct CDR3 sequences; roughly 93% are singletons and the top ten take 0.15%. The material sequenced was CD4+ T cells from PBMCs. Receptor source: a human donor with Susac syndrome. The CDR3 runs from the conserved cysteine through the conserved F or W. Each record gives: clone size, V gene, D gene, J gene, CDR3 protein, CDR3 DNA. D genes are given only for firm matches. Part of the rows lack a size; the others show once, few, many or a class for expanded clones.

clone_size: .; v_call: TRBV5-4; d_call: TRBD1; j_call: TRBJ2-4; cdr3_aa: CASSSRDRAHIQYF; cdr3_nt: TGTGCCAGCAGCTCCCGGGACAGGGCCCACATTCAGTACTTC
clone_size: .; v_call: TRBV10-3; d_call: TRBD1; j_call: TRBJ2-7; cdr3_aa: CAISDGRGTYEQYF; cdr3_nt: TGTGCCATCAGTGATGGCAGGGGGACCTACGAGCAGTACTTC
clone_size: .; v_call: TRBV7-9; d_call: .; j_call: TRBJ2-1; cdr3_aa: CASTPPGTSSYNEQFF; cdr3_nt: TGTGCCAGCACCCCCCCCGGGACAAGCTCCTACAATGAGCAGTTCTTC
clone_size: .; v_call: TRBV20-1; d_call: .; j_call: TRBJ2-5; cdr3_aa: CSARGGFGYRETQYF; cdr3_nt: TGCAGTGCTAGAGGCGGGTTCGGGTACAGAGAGACCCAGTACTTC
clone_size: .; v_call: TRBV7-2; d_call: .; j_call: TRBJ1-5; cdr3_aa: CASSSLGSVYSNQPQHF; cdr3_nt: TGTGCCAGCAGCTCCCTCGGGTCGGTTTATAGCAATCAGCCCCAGCATTTT
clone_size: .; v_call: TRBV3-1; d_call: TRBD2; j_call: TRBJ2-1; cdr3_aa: CASSQRGGGYNEQFF; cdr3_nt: TGTGCCAGCAGCCAAAGGGGCGGGGGTTACAATGAGCAGTTCTTC
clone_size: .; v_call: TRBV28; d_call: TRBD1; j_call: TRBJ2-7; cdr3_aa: CASRLTGGGYEQYF; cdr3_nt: TGTGCCAGCAGGCTTACAGGGGGTGGGTACGAGCAGTACTTC
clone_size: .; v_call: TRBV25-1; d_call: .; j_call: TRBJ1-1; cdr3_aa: CASREDLGNLNTEAFF; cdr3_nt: TGTGCCAGCAGGGAAGACCTGGGGAATCTGAACACTGAAGCTTTCTTT
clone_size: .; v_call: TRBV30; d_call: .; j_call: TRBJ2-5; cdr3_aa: CAWSFWAGFGQETQYF; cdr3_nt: TGTGCCTGGAGTTTTTGGGCAGGGTTTGGACAAGAGACCCAGTACTTC
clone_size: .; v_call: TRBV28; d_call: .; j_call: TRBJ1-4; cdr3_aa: CASSSQTTNEKLFF; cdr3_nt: TGTGCCAGCAGTTCGCAGACAACTAATGAAAAACTGTTTTTT
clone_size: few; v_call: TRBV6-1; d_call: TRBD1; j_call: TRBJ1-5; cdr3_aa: CASSNKPGQLNQPQHF; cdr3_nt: TGTGCCAGCAGTAATAAACCGGGACAGCTCAATCAGCCCCAGCATTTT
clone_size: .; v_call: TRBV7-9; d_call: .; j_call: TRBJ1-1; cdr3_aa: CASTLGYSNTEAFF; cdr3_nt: TGTGCCAGCACCTTGGGATATTCTAACACTGAAGCTTTCTTT
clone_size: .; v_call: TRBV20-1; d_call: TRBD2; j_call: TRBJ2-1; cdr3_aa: CSARDPRRGVNEQFF; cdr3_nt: TGCAGTGCTAGAGACCCGAGGCGGGGGGTCAATGAGCAGTTCTTC
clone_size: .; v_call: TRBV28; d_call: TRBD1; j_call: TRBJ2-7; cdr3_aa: CASQGAFYEQYF; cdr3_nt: TGTGCCAGCCAGGGGGCCTTCTACGAGCAGTACTTC
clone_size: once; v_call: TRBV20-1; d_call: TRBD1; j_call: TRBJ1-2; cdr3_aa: CSAVTTGAHLSNYGYTF; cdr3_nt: TGCAGTGCTGTAACGACAGGGGCGCACCTTTCTAACTATGGCTACACCTTC
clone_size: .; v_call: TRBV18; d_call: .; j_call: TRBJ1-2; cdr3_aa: CASSSTGDRYGYTF; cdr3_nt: TGTGCCAGCTCATCGACTGGGGACCGGTATGGCTACACCTTC
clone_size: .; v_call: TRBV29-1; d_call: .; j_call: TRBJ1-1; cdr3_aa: CSVGWDDGTEAFF; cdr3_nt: TGCAGCGTTGGGTGGGATGATGGGACTGAAGCTTTCTTT
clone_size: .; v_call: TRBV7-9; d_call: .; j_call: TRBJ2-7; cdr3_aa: CASTGHADYEQYF; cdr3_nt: TGTGCCTCTACAGGGCATGCTGACTACGAGCAGTACTTC
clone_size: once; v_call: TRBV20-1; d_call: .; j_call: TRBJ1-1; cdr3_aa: CSARERAGAFF; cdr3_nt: TGCAGTGCTAGAGAAAGGGCCGGGGCTTTCTTT
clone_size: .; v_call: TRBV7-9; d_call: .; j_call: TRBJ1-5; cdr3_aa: CASSLETRGSQPQHF; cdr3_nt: TGTGCCAGCAGCTTAGAGACACGGGGGAGCCAGCCCCAGCATTTT
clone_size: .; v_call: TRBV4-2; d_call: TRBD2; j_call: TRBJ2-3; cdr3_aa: CASSQGLAGAFGTDTQYF; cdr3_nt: TGTGCCAGCAGCCAGGGGCTAGCGGGGGCCTTCGGCACAGATACGCAGTATTTT
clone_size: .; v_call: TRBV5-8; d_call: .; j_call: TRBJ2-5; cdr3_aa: CASSSHVRGETQYF; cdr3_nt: TGTGCCAGCAGCTCCCATGTACGAGGAGAGACCCAGTACTTC
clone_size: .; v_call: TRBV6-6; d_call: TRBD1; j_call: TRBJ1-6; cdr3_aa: CASSWGDSYNSPLHF; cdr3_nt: TGTGCCAGCAGTTGGGGGGACAGCTATAATTCACCCCTCCACTTT
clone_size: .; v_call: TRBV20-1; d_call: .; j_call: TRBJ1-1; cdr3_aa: CSARLRAHNTEAFF; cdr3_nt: TGCAGTGCTAGACTTCGGGCACATAACACTGAAGCTTTCTTT
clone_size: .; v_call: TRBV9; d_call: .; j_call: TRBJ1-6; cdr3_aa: CASGGQVHNSPLHF; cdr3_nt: TGTGCCAGTGGAGGGCAGGTCCATAATTCACCCCTCCACTTT
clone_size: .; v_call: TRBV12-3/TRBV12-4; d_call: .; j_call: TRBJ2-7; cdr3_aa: CASSLEWQVGYEQYF; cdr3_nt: TGTGCCAGCAGTTTAGAGTGGCAGGTTGGGTACGAGCAGTACTTC
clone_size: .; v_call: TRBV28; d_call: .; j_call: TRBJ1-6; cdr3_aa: CASSLLLKPLHF; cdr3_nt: TGTGCCAGCAGTTTATTACTGAAACCCCTCCACTTT
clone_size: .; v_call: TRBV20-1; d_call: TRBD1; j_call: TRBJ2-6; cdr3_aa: CSAADRASGANVLTF; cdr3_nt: TGCAGTGCGGCTGACAGGGCATCTGGGGCCAACGTCCTGACTTTC
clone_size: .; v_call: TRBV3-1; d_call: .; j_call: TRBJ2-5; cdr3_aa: CASSLYGTDLGETQYF; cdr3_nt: TGTGCCAGCAGCCTGTATGGGACGGACCTCGGGGAGACCCAGTACTTC
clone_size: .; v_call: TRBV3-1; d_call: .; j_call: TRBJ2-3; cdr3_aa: CASSQEGTGGAQYF; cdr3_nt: TGTGCCAGCAGCCAAGAAGGAACCGGAGGGGCGCAGTATTTT
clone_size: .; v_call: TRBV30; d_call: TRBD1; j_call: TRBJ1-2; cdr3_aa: CAWKGQEGPYGYTF; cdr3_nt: TGTGCCTGGAAAGGACAGGAGGGTCCTTACGGCTACACCTTC
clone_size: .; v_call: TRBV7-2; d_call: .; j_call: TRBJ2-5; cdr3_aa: CASSVLPTNEETQYF; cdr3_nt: TGTGCCAGCAGCGTACTTCCAACCAACGAAGAGACCCAGTACTTC
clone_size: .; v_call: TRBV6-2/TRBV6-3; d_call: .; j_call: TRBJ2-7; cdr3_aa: CASSYSRGSSSYEQYF; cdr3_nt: TGTGCCAGCAGTTACTCGCGGGGATCGAGCTCCTACGAGCAGTACTTC
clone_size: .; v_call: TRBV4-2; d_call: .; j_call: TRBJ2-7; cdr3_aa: CASSFAGGREAYEQYF; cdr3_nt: TGTGCCAGCAGCTTCGCCGGAGGTCGGGAAGCCTACGAGCAGTACTTC
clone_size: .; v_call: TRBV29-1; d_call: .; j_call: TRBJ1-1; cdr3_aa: CSVVSGATEAFF; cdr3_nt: TGCAGCGTTGTATCAGGGGCCACTGAAGCTTTCTTT
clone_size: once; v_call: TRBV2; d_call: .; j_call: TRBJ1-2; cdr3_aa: CASSVGADYGYTF; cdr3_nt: TGTGCCAGCAGTGTGGGGGCGGACTATGGCTACACCTTC
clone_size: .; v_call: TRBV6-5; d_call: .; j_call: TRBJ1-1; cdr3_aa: CASAGNTEAFF; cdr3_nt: TGTGCCTCGGCGGGGAACACTGAAGCTTTCTTT
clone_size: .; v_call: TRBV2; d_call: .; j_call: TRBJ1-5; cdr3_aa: CASSVEGRGNQPQHF; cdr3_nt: TGTGCCAGCAGTGTAGAGGGTAGAGGCAATCAGCCCCAGCATTTT
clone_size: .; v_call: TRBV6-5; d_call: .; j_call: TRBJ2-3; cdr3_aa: CASSYSQGGGRDTQYF; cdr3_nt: TGTGCCAGCAGTTACTCTCAAGGGGGGGGCCGAGATACGCAGTATTTT
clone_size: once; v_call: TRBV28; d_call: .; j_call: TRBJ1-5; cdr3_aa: CASSLRNWGPGLWPQHF; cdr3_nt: TGTGCCAGCAGTTTGCGGAATTGGGGGCCCGGGCTGTGGCCCCAGCATTTT
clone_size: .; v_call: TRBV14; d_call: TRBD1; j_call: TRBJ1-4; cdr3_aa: CASSHLQGAEKLFF; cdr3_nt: TGTGCCAGCAGCCATCTACAGGGGGCGGAAAAACTGTTTTTT